This TCR beta chain was recovered during a study of CD8 T cells in Susac syndrome. The ends lost 5 bases at V and 0 bases at J; junction bases unmatched: 8. This CDR3 contains 16 residues. The authors sequenced TCR beta from blood CD8+ and CD4+ T cells. Multiple sclerosis controls were treatment-naive patients with stable or active relapsing-remitting disease. Negative isolation was applied to CD8+ and CD4+ T cells, and FACS enrichment was applied to TEMRA cells. It was with random hexamers that 0.5 to 1 ug RNA was reverse transcribed. It was immunoSEQ multiplex PCR that amplified TCR beta CDR3 across 54 Vbeta and 13 Jbeta. TCRdb fed the immunoSEQ multiplex PCR reads into MiXCR, producing one record per CDR3 protein. The sample consists of fewer than 300,000 distinct CDR3 sequences, more than 75% of them appearing once.

Sequenced sample: CD8+ T cells from PBMCs. The chain carries TRBV12-3 or TRBV12-4 and TRBJ2-3; 7 positions agree with TRBD2. The receptor was derived from a human donor with multiple sclerosis. As DNA, the CDR3 is TGTGCCAGCAGTCCCCCGTGGCGGGAGAGCACAGATACGCAGTATTTT. Translation: CASSPPWRESTDTQYF.